Below are 12 T cell receptor beta chains sequenced from a single sample in a study of neurological immune-mediated disorders. TCRdb re-called the 5' RACE reads through MiXCR, storing one row per CDR3 protein. The sample contains about 22,000 distinct CDR3 sequences, more than 9% of which appear only once. The sequencing sample was made of PBMCs. The receptor source for this set is a woman aged 55-70 years with HTLV-1-associated myelopathy (HAM/TSP).

There are many counts of this clonotype. V usage is TRBV20-1 and J usage is TRBJ1-3, with unresolved D. Trimming removed 6 bases from V and 0 bases from J, with 12 bases in between. The CDR3 has 14 residues. Germline V gives CDR1 DFQATT, CDR2 SNEGSKA (reference sequence). The CDR3 DNA reads TGCAGTGCAAGGACGGAAATCTCTGGAAACACCATATATTTT. Protein sequence: CSARTEISGNTIYF.

There are many counts of this clonotype. This chain links TRBV5-1 with TRBJ1-1; no clear D. The CDR3 totals 13 residues. The ends were cut back, 0 bases at V and 3 bases at J, with 6 bases in the middle. Germline V gene sequence: CDR1 SGHRS, CDR2 YFSETQ. CDR3 residues: CASSLAFDTEAFF. CDR3 DNA: TGCGCCAGCAGCTTGGCTTTCGACACTGAAGCTTTCTTT.

This clonotype was seen ten or more times. This sequence joins TRBV9 and TRBJ2-1, with D possibly TRBD2 on 5 matching bases. V was cut by 4 bases and J by 1 base, with 15 bases left in between. Germline values: CDR1 SGDLS, CDR2 YYNGEE. The CDR3 is made up of 16 amino acids. The CDR3 loop is CASSPRDSRSYNEQFF. As DNA, the CDR3 is TGTGCCAGCAGCCCCCGGGATTCCAGATCCTACAATGAGCAGTTCTTC.

There are many counts of this clonotype. This sequence joins TRBV7-8 and TRBJ2-6; maybe TRBD2 (5 bases). V was cut by 0 bases and J by 4 bases, with 10 bases left in between. The CDR3 has 16 amino acids. Germline values: CDR1 SGHVS, CDR2 FQNEAQ. This chain's CDR3 is CASSLAGGGGANVLTF. The CDR3 region has the DNA TGTGCCAGCAGCTTAGCTGGCGGAGGCGGGGCCAACGTCCTGACTTTC.

This clonotype appeared many times. V and J are TRBV5-1 and TRBJ1-2, with a weak D call TRBD1 (5 bases). V gave up 0 bases and J gave up 6 bases, with 15 bases separating them. CDR1 and CDR2 from the germline V gene are SGHRS and YFSETQ. There are 15 residues in the CDR3. The CDR3 sequence: CASSLDGAPLNGYTF. In DNA, the CDR3 is TGCGCCAGCAGCTTGGACGGGGCCCCGTTGAATGGCTACACCTTC.

This clonotype was found many times. The rearrangement uses TRBV6-5 and TRBJ2-7, with 7 positions matching TRBD1. V shed 6 bases and J 6 bases; nucleotides not matched to a gene: 8. The CDR3 is made up of 13 amino acids. Germline V CDR1 and CDR2: MNHEY, SVGAGI. The CDR3 region is CASRTPAGGEQYF. CDR3 in DNA: TGTGCCAGCAGGACTCCTGCAGGGGGCGAGCAGTACTTC.

This clonotype was seen at least ten times. The gene calls are TRBV5-6 and TRBJ1-2; D uncertain. Trimming removed 4 bases at V and 5 bases at J, with 12 bases between. The germline V gene has CDR1 SGHDT and CDR2 YYEEEE. CDR3 length equals 13 residues. The CDR3 nucleotides read TGTGCCAGCAGCCTCCCGGGAGGTTATGGCTACACCTTC. It yields the protein CASSLPGGYGYTF.

Concerning this clonotype: One end of the junction fails to match germline, which may point to a read error. J is TRBJ2-7 and V is TRBV12-3 or TRBV12-4, with D tentatively TRBD2 (5 bases). The CDR3 has 15 residues. The CDR3 region is CASNLNGIQSYDQYF. CDR3 in DNA: TGTGCCAGCAATTTAAACGGGATCCAATCCTACGATCAGTACTTC.

This clonotype was detected ten times or more. V is TRBV20-1 and J is TRBJ2-7; D is unresolved. Trimming left V 5 bases short and J 5 bases short, with 13 bases between. CDR1 is DFQATT, CDR2 SNEGSKA, per germline (reference sequence). The length of the CDR3 is 12 residues. CDR3 nucleotide sequence: TGCAGTGCTCACAAGGTTGAAGACGAGCAGTACTTC. It is translated as CSAHKVEDEQYF.

This clonotype was recorded many times. The V and J genes are TRBV29-1 and TRBJ2-1, with D unresolved. The V gene lost 5 bases and the J gene lost 0 bases, with 11 bases spanning the gap. Germline V gives CDR1 SQVTM, CDR2 ANQGSEA. This CDR3 spans 14 amino acids. The CDR3 is CSVSVSLSYNEQFF. The CDR3 DNA reads as TGCAGCGTTTCCGTCAGTCTCTCCTACAATGAGCAGTTCTTC.

This clonotype has at least ten counts. The chain joins TRBV20-1 to TRBJ2-2; 9 bases fit TRBD1. This CDR3 is 15 amino acids long. V trimming: 5 bases; J trimming: 4 bases; junction bases outside the gene matches: 8. Germline V gene lookup returns CDR1 DFQATT and CDR2 SNEGSKA (reference sequence). The CDR3 nucleotides are TGCAGTGCTTCCAACAGGGGGCCGGGCACCGGGGAGCTGTTTTTT. Residues: CSASNRGPGTGELFF.

This clonotype was detected many times. This chain uses TRBV7-8 with TRBJ2-1, with unresolved D. The CDR3 covers 13 residues. The germline gives CDR1 SGHVS, CDR2 FQNEAQ. The V gene lost 7 bases and the J gene lost 10 bases, with 17 bases spanning the gap. CDR3 nucleotides: TGTGCCAGCATCCCTACGGTGAACGGCGAGCAGTTCTTC. It encodes CASIPTVNGEQFF.